Shown below are 10 T cell receptor beta chains from a single sample sequenced in a study of T cells in tumors after PD-1 blockade. Some clones are missing from TCRdb's copy, which holds only in-frame ones; the method was immunoSEQ multiplex PCR. In the table there are around 50,000 clones, more than 70% of which are singletons. The sample here was PBMCs, taken before anti-PD-1 treatment. These receptors came from a human donor with basal cell carcinoma.

CDR3 DNA sequence: TGTGCCAGCAGCCGGACAGGCAGCATGAACACTGAAGCTTTCTTT. This translates into CASSRTGSMNTEAFF. This chain links TRBV3-1 (or the pseudogene TRBV3-2) with TRBJ1-1; 7 bases line up with TRBD1. The V and J ends lost 4 bases and 0 bases, in that order; junction bases with no gene match: 5. Germline CDR1 LGHDT, CDR2 YNNKEL (reference sequence). CDR3 size: 15 residues.

The chain carries TRBV5-1 and TRBJ2-4; a possible D gene is TRBD1 (5 bases). This CDR3 spans 16 amino acids. Germline-derived CDR1 and CDR2 are SGHRS and YFSETQ. Trimming pared 0 bases from V and 2 bases from J, leaving 12 bases between. The CDR3 spells CASSLGTQGTKNIQYF. CDR3 in DNA: TGCGCCAGCAGCTTGGGGACCCAGGGAACCAAAAACATTCAGTACTTC.

The chain has TRBV10-3 and TRBJ2-2, with TRBD1 identical over 7 bases. Germline CDR1 is ENHRY and CDR2 is SYGVKD. The CDR3 is 15 residues long. Losses at the gene ends were 6 bases for V and 0 bases for J; bases not matched to a gene: 4. As DNA, the CDR3 is TGTGCCATCAGGGGACAGAAGTCGAACACCGGGGAGCTGTTTTTT. Encoded protein: CAIRGQKSNTGELFF.

V is TRBV25-1 and J is TRBJ2-7; 11 positions agree with TRBD2. Germline values: CDR1 MGHDK, CDR2 SYGVNS. The V and J ends lost 2 bases and 0 bases, in that order; junction bases with no gene match: 3. The CDR3 runs 16 residues. CDR3 sequence (DNA): TGTGCCAGCAGTGAACGACTAGCGGGGTTCTCCTACGAGCAGTACTTC. Translating it yields CASSERLAGFSYEQYF.

With regard to this clone: The same CDR3 also results from other DNA sequences found in this sample. This chain connects TRBV28 to TRBJ2-6, with no clear D. The germline CDR1 and CDR2 sequences are MDHEN and SYDVKM. CDR3 size: 15 residues. Between the trimmed V and J ends, which lost 5 bases and 4 bases, there was a span of 12 bases. The CDR3 sequence: CASSIQPSGANVLTF. CDR3 DNA: TGTGCCAGCAGTATACAGCCCTCCGGGGCCAACGTCCTGACTTTC.

The CDR3 sequence is CASRPTRTDGELFF. The CDR3 DNA sequence: TGTGCCAGCAGACCCACCCGGACAGACGGGGAGCTGTTTTTT. The gene calls are TRBV6-6 and TRBJ2-2; TRBD1 might be the D (6 bases). The CDR3 is 14 residues long. V lost 6 bases to trimming and J lost 7 bases, with 15 bases between them. The germline V gene has CDR1 MNHNY and CDR2 SVGAGI (reference sequence).

The chain recombines TRBV5-1 with TRBJ2-2; D remains ambiguous. Trimming took 1 base from V and 6 from J, leaving 16 bases between them. The CDR3 contains 16 residues. Germline lookup yields CDR1 SGHRS and CDR2 YFSETQ. The CDR3 DNA is TGCGCCAGCAGCTTGCAAGGACCAGAAGGCGCCGGGGAGCTGTTTTTT. Translation: CASSLQGPEGAGELFF.

The genes are TRBV5-1 and TRBJ2-3; 12 bases agree with TRBD2. Unmatched junction bases numbered 3, after V lost 0 bases and J lost 4 bases. Germline V gives CDR1 SGHRS, CDR2 YFSETQ. The CDR3 runs 16 residues. CDR3 DNA sequence: TGCGCCAGCAGCTTGGCCGGACTAGCGGGATCAGATACGCAGTATTTT. This translates into CASSLAGLAGSDTQYF.

The J gene is TRBJ2-1, the V gene TRBV25-1; D not resolved. The CDR3 is 13 residues long. Germline V lookup: CDR1 MGHDK, CDR2 SYGVNS. V dropped 3 bases and J dropped 5 bases, with 8 bases sitting between them. The CDR3 protein is CASSDLVNNEQFF. As DNA, the CDR3 is TGTGCCAGCAGTGATCTCGTTAACAATGAGCAGTTCTTC.

The chain joins TRBV18 to TRBJ1-2; D unresolved. V lost 6 bases and J 5 bases, leaving 10 bases between the germline ends. The CDR3 is 12 amino acids. CDR1 is KGHSH and CDR2 is LQKENI in the germline V gene. The CDR3 protein is CASSVQKYGYTF. The DNA for the CDR3 is TGTGCCAGCTCGGTACAGAAGTATGGCTACACCTTC.